The TCR beta chain under discussion was sequenced for a study of cytomegalovirus exposure and HLA in healthy donors. Points from the study as a whole: Earlier analysis found most TCR beta V segments productive about 90% or about 30% of the time. In a later analysis, parvovirus B19, influenza, CMV and Epstein-Barr virus appeared linked to several top co-occurrence clusters. With later analysis, a missense DCLRE1C variant became linked to TCR beta V- and J-gene trimming.

Researchers ran the PCR with 60 Vbeta and 13 Jbeta primers. TCRdb keeps only in-frame clones here, not all; method: immunoSEQ multiplex PCR. The sample carries around 150,000 clones, roughly 80% recorded once. Note on this clone: Its antigen remains unknown.

The sequenced material came from PBMCs. This receptor was obtained from a woman aged 30 to 39 in good health and CMV-seropositive.

CDR3: CASSLGAAMETQYF. In nucleotides, the CDR3 is TGCGCCAGCAGCCTGGGTGCGGCCATGGAGACCCAGTACTTC. V and J are TRBV5-1 and TRBJ2-5; D unclear. The CDR3 has 14 residues. V lost 4 bases and J 5 bases, leaving 15 bases between the germline ends. Per the germline V gene, CDR1 is SGHRS and CDR2 is YFSETQ.